The present TCR beta chain was sequenced within a study of T cells in Graves' hyperthyroidism and ophthalmopathy (dated by TCRdb to the late 2010s). A note on the overall study: Peripheral blood samples were taken at the time of initial diagnosis, prior to any treatment. The 75 to 100 discovery patients were randomly divided into training and test sets at a 7:3 ratio. Thyroid tissue and blood T-cell repertoires from several Graves' hyperthyroidism patients were also compared in the study. After blood sampling, hyperthyroidism patients were treated with methimazole at a starting dose of 30 mg daily, and ophthalmopathy patients were treated with high-dose intravenous methylprednisolone. An independent validation cohort of 18 to 20 hyperthyroidism patients and 17 patients who later progressed to ophthalmopathy tested prospective prediction of ophthalmopathy. To identify TCR V-J signatures that set the groups apart, the researchers used a discovery cohort of 100 or so patients, made up of 40 to 45 with Graves' ophthalmopathy and some 58 with stable Graves' hyperthyroidism. TCR Vbeta CDR3 sequencing of 120 to 150 peripheral blood samples (over 40 ophthalmopathy, over 70 hyperthyroidism and roughly 17 progressor patients) is reported in the paper. Points the paper makes about the study in general: In validation, progression to ophthalmopathy was predicted by the model with nearly 71% sensitivity and just over 72% specificity, a median of about 6.4 months before onset. A 13 V-J signature model separated ophthalmopathy from stable hyperthyroidism, with around 90% sensitivity and about 81% specificity in cross-validation and 80%/75% in testing. Sample size was not statistically predetermined, and blinding of investigators to group allocation was not performed. Most expanded thyroid clonotypes (frequency above 0.001) were also detected in blood, a finding suggesting that blood repertoires may reflect thyroid immune responses.

This clonotype turned up a few times. Its antigen remains unidentified. The record has no base qualities; no much larger clone is one base away. V lost 2 bases and J lost 8 bases; the stretch between them is 12 bases long. The germline V gene supplies CDR1 MGHDK and CDR2 SYGVNS. Measured from the cysteine to the phenylalanine, the CDR3 is 13 residues long. Only the CDR3 portion is preserved as DNA: 39 bases, with reading frame beginning at the first base. Amplification of TCR beta CDR3 regions was carried out from RNA transcripts. For the first round of RT-PCR on the TCR CDR3, the HTBI primer set was used together with the Qiagen OneStep RT-PCR kit. A second multiplex PCR round built the libraries, followed by size selection and purification. Paired-end sequencing of the libraries was performed with 100 bp reads on an Illumina HiSeq2000. Processing in the source paper ran as follows. SOAPnuke was used to process the raw data, with reads discarded if the reads contained adapters or uncalled bases, had a mean Phred below 15, or lacked an exact constant-primer or identifier match. High-quality paired reads were merged using COPE v1.2.5, and each unique nucleotide sequence was defined as a clonotype. MiTCR v1.1 was used to align clonotypes to the IMGT TRBV, TRBD and TRBJ reference segments. The analysis was restricted to V-J combinations with a frequency above 0.0001, which together covered 99.2% of the repertoires. A TCS score was defined as the ratio between F50 (clonal expansion) and ExV (chaos), using BLOSUM62-based TCRdist between CDR3 peptides within each V-J. Welch's t-statistics and random forest reduced approximately 520 V-J features to some 14, which were used in a naive Bayes classifier (R e1071). TCRdb reran the public reads through fastp at Q25 and MiXCR, keeping productive beta chains. Each entry is one CDR3 protein sequence, shown with its most common DNA and genes. These V and J calls originate from TCRdb's pipeline instead of the authors' own analysis. Within this sample are some 370,000 distinct CDR3 sequences, with approximately 18% of them counted one time only. Of the sample, 30% to 35% falls within the top ten clones.

The hyperthyroidism patients were between 18 and 65 years old and newly diagnosed, with a disease duration of less than 2 months. The study excluded patients with uncontrolled infections, other autoimmune diseases, pregnancy or lactation. Diagnoses were established on the basis of clinical symptoms, serum thyroxine and TRAb, thyroid ultrasound, and orbital computed tomography. For progressor patients, blood was drawn at the first diagnosis of hyperthyroidism, before any ophthalmopathy symptoms had appeared. PBMCs were separated from around 9.1 ml of fresh peripheral blood using Ficoll-Paque density gradient centrifugation. Patients classed as progressors first received a Graves' hyperthyroidism diagnosis and then went on to develop ophthalmopathy during follow-up. Total RNA was extracted with Trizol reagent, and quality was checked on an Agilent 2100 Bioanalyzer.

Recombination connected TRBV25-1 to TRBJ1-2, with no confident D gene call. The sample was blood. This clonotype originated in a woman between 25 and 40 years old with Graves' hyperthyroidism that later progressed to Graves' ophthalmopathy. The CDR3 is CASSEPGLEGYTF. The DNA sequence is given as TGTGCCAGCAGTGAACCCGGGTTGGAAGGCTACACCTTC.